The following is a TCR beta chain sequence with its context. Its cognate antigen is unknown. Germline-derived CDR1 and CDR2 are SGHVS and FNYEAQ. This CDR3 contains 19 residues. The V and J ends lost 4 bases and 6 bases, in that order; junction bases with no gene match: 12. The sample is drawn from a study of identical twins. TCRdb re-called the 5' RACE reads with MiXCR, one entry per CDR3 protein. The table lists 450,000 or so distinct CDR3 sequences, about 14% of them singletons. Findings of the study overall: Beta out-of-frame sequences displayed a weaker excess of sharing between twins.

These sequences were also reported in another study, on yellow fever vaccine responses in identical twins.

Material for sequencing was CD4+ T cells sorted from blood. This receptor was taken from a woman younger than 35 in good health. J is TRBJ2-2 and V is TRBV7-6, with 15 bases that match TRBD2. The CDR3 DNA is TGTGCCAGCAGCTACCGGACTAGCGGGGGGGCGTTCTTGGCCGGGGAGCTGTTTTTT. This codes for CASSYRTSGGAFLAGELFF.